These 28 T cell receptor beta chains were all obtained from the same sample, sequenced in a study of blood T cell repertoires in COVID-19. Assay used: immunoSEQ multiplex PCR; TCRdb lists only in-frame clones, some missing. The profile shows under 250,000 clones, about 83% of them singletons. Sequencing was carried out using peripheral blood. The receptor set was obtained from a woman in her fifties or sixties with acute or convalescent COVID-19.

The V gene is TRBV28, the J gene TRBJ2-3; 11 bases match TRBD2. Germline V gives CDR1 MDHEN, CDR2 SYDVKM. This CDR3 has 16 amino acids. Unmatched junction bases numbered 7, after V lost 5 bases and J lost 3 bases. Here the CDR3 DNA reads TGTGCCAGCAGTCTCCCCGGGACTAGCGGAACAGATACGCAGTATTTT. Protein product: CASSLPGTSGTDTQYF.

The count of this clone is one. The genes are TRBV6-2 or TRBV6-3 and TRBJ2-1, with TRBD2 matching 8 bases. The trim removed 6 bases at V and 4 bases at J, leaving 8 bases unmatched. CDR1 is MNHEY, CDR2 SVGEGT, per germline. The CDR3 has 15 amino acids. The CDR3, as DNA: TGTGCCAGCAGGCCTCTAGCGGGCGGGTACAATGAGCAGTTCTTC. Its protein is CASRPLAGGYNEQFF.

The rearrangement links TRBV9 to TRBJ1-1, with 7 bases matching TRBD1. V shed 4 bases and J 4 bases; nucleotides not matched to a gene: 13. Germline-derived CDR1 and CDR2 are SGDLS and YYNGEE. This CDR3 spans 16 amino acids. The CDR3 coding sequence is TGTGCCAGCAGCACCCACAGGGGCCGGAGTGGCACTGAAGCTTTCTTT. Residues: CASSTHRGRSGTEAFF.

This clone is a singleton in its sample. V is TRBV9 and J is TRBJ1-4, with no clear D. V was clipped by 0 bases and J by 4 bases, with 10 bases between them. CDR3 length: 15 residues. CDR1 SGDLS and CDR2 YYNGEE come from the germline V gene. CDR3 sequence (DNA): TGTGCCAGCAGCGTAGTCCACGGGAGTAATGAAAAACTGTTTTTT. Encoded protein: CASSVVHGSNEKLFF.

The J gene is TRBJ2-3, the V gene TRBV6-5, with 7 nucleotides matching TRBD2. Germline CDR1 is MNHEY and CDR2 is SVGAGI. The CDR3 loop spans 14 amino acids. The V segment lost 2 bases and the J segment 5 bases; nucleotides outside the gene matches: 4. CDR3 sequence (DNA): TGTGCCAGCAGTTACGCTAGCGGACGAGATACGCAGTATTTT. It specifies CASSYASGRDTQYF.

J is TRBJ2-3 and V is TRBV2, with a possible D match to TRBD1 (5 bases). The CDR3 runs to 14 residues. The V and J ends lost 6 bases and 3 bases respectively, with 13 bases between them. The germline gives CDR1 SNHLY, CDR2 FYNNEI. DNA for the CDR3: TGTGCCAGCAGGGGGCCAATAGGGACAGATACGCAGTATTTT. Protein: CASRGPIGTDTQYF.

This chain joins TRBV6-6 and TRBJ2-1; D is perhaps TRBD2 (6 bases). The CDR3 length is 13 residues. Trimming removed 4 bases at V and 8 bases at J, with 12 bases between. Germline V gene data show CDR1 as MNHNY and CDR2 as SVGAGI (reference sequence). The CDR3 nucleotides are TGTGCCAGCAGTTTAGCGGAAAGAGATGAGCAGTTCTTC. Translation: CASSLAERDEQFF.

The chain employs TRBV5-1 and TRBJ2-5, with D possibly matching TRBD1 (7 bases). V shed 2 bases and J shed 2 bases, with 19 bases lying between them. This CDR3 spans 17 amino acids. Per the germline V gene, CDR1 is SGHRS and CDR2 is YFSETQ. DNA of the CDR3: TGCGCCAGCAGCTTTACTGGGGGGACAGCCCTTCAAGAGACCCAGTACTTC. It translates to CASSFTGGTALQETQYF.

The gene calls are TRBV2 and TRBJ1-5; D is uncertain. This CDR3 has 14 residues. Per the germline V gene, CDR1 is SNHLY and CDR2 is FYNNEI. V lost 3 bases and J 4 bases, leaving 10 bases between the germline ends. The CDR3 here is CASSDSFLNQPQHF. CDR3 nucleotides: TGTGCCAGCAGTGATAGTTTCCTAAATCAGCCCCAGCATTTT.

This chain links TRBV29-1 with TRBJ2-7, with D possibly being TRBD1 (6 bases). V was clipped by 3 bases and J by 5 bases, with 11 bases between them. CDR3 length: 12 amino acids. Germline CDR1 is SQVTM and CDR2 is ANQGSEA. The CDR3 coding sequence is TGCAGCGTTGAGCAAGCAGGGGACGAGCAGTACTTC. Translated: CSVEQAGDEQYF.

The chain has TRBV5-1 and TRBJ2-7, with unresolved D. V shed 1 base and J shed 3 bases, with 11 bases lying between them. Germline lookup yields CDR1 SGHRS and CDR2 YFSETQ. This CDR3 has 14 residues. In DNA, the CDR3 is TGCGCCAGCAGCTTGTCGACTTCTCACTACGAGCAGTACTTC. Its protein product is CASSLSTSHYEQYF.

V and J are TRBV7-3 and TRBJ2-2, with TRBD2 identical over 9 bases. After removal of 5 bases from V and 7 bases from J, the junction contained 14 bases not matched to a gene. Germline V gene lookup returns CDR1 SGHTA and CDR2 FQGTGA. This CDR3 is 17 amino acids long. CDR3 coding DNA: TGTGCCAGCAGCCCCTTCATGGCGGGAGGGCCCGGCGGGGAGCTGTTTTTT. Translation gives CASSPFMAGGPGGELFF. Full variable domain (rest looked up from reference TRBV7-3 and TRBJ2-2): GAGVSQTPSNKVTEKGKYVELRCDPISGHTALYWYRQSLGQGPEFLIYFQGTGAADDSGLPNDRFFAVRPEGSVSTLKIQRTERGDSAVYLCASSPFMAGGPGGELFFGEGSRLTVL.

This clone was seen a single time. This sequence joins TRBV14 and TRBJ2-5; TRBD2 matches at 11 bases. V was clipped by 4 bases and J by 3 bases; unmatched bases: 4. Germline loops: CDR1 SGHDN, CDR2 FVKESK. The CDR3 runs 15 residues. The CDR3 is CASSLGTSGKETQYF. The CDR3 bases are TGTGCCAGCAGCCTCGGGACTAGCGGCAAAGAGACCCAGTACTTC.

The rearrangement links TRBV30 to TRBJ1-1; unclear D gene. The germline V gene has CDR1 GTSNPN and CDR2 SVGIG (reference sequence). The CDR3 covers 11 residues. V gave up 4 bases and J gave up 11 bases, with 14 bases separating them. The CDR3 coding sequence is TGTGCCTGGATCCGTAACCGGCGGGCTTTCTTT. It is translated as CAWIRNRRAFF.

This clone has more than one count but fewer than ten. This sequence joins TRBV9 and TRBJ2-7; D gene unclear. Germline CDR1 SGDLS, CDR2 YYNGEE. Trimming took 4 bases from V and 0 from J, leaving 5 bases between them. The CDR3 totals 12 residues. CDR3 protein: CASSSSSYEQYF. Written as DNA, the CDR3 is TGTGCCAGCAGCTCCTCCTCCTACGAGCAGTACTTC.

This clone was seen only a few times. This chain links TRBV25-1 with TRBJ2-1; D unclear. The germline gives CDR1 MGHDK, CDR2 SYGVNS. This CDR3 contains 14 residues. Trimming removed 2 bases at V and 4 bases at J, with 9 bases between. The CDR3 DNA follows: TGTGCCAGCAGTGAAACCTCGCGATACAATGAGCAGTTCTTC. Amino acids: CASSETSRYNEQFF.

For the CDR3, the DNA is TGTGCCAGCTCATCTAGCGGAAACCCCTACGAGCAGTACTTC. This sequence encodes CASSSSGNPYEQYF. The chain links TRBV27 to TRBJ2-7; 7 bases match TRBD2. Germline V gene lookup returns CDR1 MNHEY and CDR2 SMNVEV (reference sequence). The CDR3 contains 14 residues. The V segment lost 8 bases and the J segment 2 bases; nucleotides outside the gene matches: 9.

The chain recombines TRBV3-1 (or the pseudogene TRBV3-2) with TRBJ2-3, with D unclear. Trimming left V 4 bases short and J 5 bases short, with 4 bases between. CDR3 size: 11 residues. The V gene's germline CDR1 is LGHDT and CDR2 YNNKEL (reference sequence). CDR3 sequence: CASSRLDTQYF. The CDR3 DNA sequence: TGTGCCAGCAGCCGGCTAGATACGCAGTATTTT.

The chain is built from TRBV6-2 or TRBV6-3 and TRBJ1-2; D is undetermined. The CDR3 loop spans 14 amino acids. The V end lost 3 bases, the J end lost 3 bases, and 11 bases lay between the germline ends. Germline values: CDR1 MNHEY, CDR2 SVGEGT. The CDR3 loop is CASSYGRSYYGYTF. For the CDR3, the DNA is TGTGCCAGCAGTTATGGGCGTTCTTACTATGGCTACACCTTC.

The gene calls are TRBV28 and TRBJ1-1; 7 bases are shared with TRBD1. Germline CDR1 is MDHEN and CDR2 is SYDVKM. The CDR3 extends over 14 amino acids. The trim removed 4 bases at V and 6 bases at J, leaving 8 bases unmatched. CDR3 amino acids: CASSSQGTGPEAFF. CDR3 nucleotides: TGTGCCAGCAGTTCACAGGGGACCGGGCCTGAAGCTTTCTTT.

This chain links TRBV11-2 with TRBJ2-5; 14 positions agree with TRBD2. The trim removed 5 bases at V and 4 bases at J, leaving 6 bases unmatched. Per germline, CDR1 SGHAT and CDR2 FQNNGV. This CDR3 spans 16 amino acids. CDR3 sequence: CASSQGTSGSPETQYF. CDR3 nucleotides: TGTGCCAGCAGCCAAGGGACTAGCGGGAGCCCAGAGACCCAGTACTTC.

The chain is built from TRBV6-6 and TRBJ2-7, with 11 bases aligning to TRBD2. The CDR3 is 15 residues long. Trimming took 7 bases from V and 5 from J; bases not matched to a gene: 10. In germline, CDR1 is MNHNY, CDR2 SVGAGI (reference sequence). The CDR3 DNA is TGTGCCAGCACCGCAACTAGCGGGAGAAAGAACGAGCAGTACTTC. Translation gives CASTATSGRKNEQYF.

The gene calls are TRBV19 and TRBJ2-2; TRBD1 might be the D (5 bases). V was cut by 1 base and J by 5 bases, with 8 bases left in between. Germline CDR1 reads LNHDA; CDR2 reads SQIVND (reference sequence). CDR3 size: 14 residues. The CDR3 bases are TGTGCCAGTAGTATAGGACAGAAGACCGGGGAGCTGTTTTTT. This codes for CASSIGQKTGELFF.

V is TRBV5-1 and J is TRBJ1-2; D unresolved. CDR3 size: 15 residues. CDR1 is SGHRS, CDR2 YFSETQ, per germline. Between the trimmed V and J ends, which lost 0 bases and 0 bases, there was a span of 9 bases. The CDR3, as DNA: TGCGCCAGCAGCTTGGGAGGGAAGGCTAACTATGGCTACACCTTC. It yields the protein CASSLGGKANYGYTF. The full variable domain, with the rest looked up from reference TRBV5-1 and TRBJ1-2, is KAGVTQTPRYLIKTRGQQVTLSCSPISGHRSVSWYQQTPGQGLQFLFEYFSETQRNKGNFPGRFSGRQFSNSRSEMNVSTLELGDSALYLCASSLGGKANYGYTFGSGTRLTVV.

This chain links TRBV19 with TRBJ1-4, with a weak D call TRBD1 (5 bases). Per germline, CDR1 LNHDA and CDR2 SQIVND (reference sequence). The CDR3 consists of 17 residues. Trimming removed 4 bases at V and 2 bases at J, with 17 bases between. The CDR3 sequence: CASSTTLGDETNEKLFF. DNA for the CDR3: TGTGCCAGTAGTACAACTCTAGGGGATGAGACTAATGAAAAACTGTTTTTT.

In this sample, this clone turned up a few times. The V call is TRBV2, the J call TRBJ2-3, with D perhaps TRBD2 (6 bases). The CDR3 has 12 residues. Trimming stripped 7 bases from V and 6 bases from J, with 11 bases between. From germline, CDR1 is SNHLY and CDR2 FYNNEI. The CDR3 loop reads CASTGTSDTQYF. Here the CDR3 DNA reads TGTGCCAGCACAGGGACTTCTGATACGCAGTATTTT.

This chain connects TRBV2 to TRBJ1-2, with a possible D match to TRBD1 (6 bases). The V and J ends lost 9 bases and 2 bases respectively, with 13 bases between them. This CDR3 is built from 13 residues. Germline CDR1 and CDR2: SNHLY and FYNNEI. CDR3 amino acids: CASPTGANYGYTF. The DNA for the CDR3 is TGTGCCAGTCCGACAGGAGCGAACTATGGCTACACCTTC.

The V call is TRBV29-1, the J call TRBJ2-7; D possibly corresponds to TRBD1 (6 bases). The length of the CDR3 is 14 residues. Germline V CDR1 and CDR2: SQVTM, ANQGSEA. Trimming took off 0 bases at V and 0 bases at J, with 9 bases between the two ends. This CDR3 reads CSVEEGASSYEQYF. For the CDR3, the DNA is TGCAGCGTTGAAGAGGGGGCGAGCTCCTACGAGCAGTACTTC.